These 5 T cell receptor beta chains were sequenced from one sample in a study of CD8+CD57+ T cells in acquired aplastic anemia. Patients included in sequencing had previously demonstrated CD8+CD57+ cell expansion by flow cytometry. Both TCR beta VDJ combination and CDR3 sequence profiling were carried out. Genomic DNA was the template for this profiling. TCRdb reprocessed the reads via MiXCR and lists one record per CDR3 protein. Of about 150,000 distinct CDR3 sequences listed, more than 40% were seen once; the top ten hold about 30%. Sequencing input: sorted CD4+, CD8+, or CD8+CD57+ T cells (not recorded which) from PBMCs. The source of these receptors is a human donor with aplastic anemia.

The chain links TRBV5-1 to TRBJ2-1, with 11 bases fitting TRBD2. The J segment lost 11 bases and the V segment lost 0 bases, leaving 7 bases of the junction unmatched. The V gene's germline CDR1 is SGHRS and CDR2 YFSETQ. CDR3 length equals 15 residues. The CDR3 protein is CASSLAGTSGHKQFF. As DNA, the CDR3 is TGCGCCAGCAGCTTGGCCGGGACTAGCGGTCATAAGCAGTTCTTC.

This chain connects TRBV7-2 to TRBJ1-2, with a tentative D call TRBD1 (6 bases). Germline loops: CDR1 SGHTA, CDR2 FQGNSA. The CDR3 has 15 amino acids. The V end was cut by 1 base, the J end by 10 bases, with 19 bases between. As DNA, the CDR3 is TGTGCCAGCAGCTTAGTACAGGGCGGGGGGATGGACTACACCTTC. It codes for CASSLVQGGGMDYTF.

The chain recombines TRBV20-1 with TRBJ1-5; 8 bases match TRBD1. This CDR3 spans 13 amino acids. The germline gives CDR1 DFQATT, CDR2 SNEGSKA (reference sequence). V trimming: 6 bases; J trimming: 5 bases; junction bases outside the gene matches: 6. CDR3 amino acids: CSAGQANHQPQHF. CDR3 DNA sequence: TGCAGTGCGGGACAGGCCAACCATCAGCCCCAGCATTTT.

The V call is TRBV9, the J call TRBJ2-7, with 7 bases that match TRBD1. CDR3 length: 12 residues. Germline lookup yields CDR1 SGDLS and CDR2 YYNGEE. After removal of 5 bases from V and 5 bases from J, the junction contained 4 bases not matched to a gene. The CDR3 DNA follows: TGTGCCAGCAGTGCCGGGACAGACGAGCAGTACTTC. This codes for CASSAGTDEQYF.

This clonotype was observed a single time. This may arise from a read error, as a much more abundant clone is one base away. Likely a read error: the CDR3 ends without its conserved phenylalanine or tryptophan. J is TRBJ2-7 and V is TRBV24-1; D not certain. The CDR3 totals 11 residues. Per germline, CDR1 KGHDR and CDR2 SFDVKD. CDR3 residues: CASSYAYEQYL. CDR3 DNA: TGTGCCAGCAGTTACGCCTACGAGCAGTACCTC.